This is a list of T cell receptor beta chains from one sample in a study of breast tumors, draining lymph nodes, adjacent tissues. TCRdb fed the multiplex PCR reads into MiXCR, producing one record per CDR3 protein. The table includes approximately 88,000 distinct CDR3 sequences, over 25% detected once. The sequenced material came from axillary lymph node tissue. Every receptor here comes from a female donor with breast cancer. Some clones in this sample may be carry-over from other donors' samples. CDR3s include the opening cysteine and the closing phenylalanine or tryptophan. The D gene is left open where the match is weak. The size entry is marked missing in some rows and otherwise reads once, few, many or a size class.

TRBJ1-1	TRBD1	TRBV5-1	few	CASREEGADTEAFF	TGCGCCAGCAGGGAGGAGGGGGCGGACACTGAAGCTTTCTTT
TRBJ2-7	TRBD2	TRBV20-1	once	CSAPSGSSSYEQYF	TGCAGTGCTCCTAGCGGGTCAAGCTCCTACGAGCAGTACTTC
TRBJ2-1	NA	TRBV24-1	many	CATSDLPGDEDNEQFF	TGTGCCACCAGTGATTTGCCGGGAGATGAAGACAATGAGCAGTTCTTC
TRBJ2-3	NA	TRBV30	NA	CAWGQGTGDTQYF	TGTGCCTGGGGGCAGGGGACCGGAGATACGCAGTATTTT
TRBJ2-1	NA	TRBV6-1	many	CAAAILALNEQFF	TGTGCGGCAGCTATTCTAGCGTTAAATGAGCAGTTCTTC
TRBJ1-1	NA	TRBV2	few	CASSEKKAVSRMNTEAFF	TGTGCCAGCAGTGAGAAAAAGGCCGTCAGTAGAATGAACACTGAAGCTTTCTTT
TRBJ1-1	NA	TRBV2	NA	CASSVHGAGMNTEAFF	TGTGCCAGCAGTGTTCATGGGGCAGGAATGAACACTGAAGCTTTCTTT
TRBJ2-5	NA	TRBV24-1	many	CATSDFDRRETQYF	TGTGCCACCAGTGATTTCGACAGGCGGGAGACCCAGTACTTC
TRBJ1-2	NA	TRBV3-1	NA	CASSQETGPRYGYTF	TGTGCCAGCAGCCAAGAGACGGGGCCTAGGTATGGCTACACCTTC
TRBJ2-5	NA	TRBV4-3	many	CASSFHGRGIDGETQYF	TGCGCCAGCAGCTTCCATGGGCGGGGCATCGACGGAGAGACCCAGTACTTC
TRBJ2-5	NA	TRBV6-1	few	CASSGEYGETQYF	TGTGCCAGCAGTGGGGAGTACGGAGAGACCCAGTACTTC
TRBJ2-7	NA	TRBV5-6	many	CASSLRAVYEQYF	TGTGCCAGCAGCCTTCGGGCCGTCTACGAGCAGTACTTC
TRBJ2-7	NA	TRBV3-1	NA	CASSQDPGSYEQYF	TGCGCCAGCAGCCAAGATCCCGGCTCCTACGAGCAGTACTTC
TRBJ1-6	NA	TRBV25-1	NA	CASSATDRAVLHF	TGTGCCAGCAGTGCCACGGACAGAGCGGTCCTCCACTTT
TRBJ2-1	TRBD2	TRBV3-1	many	CASSQDLGSGSYNEQFF	TGTGCCAGCAGCCAAGATCTGGGTAGCGGGTCCTACAATGAGCAGTTCTTC
TRBJ1-1	NA	TRBV19	few	CASTERPPGTEAFF	TGTGCCAGCACAGAGCGGCCCCCCGGCACTGAAGCTTTCTTT
TRBJ1-1	TRBD1	TRBV3-1	NA	CASSPRGPNTEAFF	TGTGCCAGCAGCCCCAGGGGGCCGAACACTGAAGCTTTCTTT
TRBJ2-2	NA	TRBV5-1	many	CASSYGTNTGELFF	TGCGCCAGCAGCTATGGGACAAACACCGGGGAGCTGTTTTTT
TRBJ1-5	TRBD1	TRBV6-2/TRBV6-3	many	CASIQRTGNERQPQHF	TGTGCCAGCATCCAGAGGACAGGGAACGAGAGGCAGCCCCAGCATTTT
TRBJ2-1	NA	TRBV27	NA	CASNPRWFQGSYNEQFF	TGTGCCAGCAACCCACGGTGGTTTCAGGGCTCCTACAATGAGCAGTTCTTC
TRBJ1-2	NA	TRBV12-3/TRBV12-4	NA	CASSFGTEVNTF	TGTGCCAGCAGTTTCGGGACGGAAGTAAACACCTTC
TRBJ2-1	TRBD2	TRBV29-1	many	CSVRLAGTYNEQFF	TGCAGCGTTCGACTAGCGGGAACGTACAATGAGCAGTTCTTC
TRBJ2-7	TRBD2	TRBV27	many	CASRRTSGRVYEQYF	TGTGCCAGCAGGAGGACTAGCGGGAGAGTCTACGAGCAGTACTTC
TRBJ2-3	NA	TRBV18	many	CASSPAADTQYF	TGTGCCAGCTCACCCGCGGCAGATACGCAGTATTTT
TRBJ1-3	TRBD1	TRBV9	NA	CASSLGRGQSSGNTLYF	TGTGCCAGCAGCTTGGGCAGGGGGCAAAGTTCGGGAAACACCCTATATTTT
TRBJ2-2	NA	TRBV30	many	CAWSVRSGGELFF	TGTGCCTGGAGTGTACGAAGTGGCGGGGAGCTGTTTTTT
TRBJ1-6	NA	TRBV6-6	few	CASSYSGQTNPGSPLHF	TGTGCCAGCAGTTACTCGGGACAAACTAACCCGGGGTCACCCCTCCACTTT
TRBJ2-4	NA	TRBV5-4	NA	CASSLGVGSLNIQYF	TGTGCCAGCAGCTTGGGAGTCGGGAGTCTAAACATTCAGTACTTC
TRBJ2-1	NA	TRBV7-2	many	CASSEGGGINEQFF	TGTGCCAGCAGCGAGGGGGGTGGCATCAATGAGCAGTTCTTC
TRBJ2-1	TRBD2	TRBV24-1	NA	CATSDRTSGRYEQFF	TGTGCCACCAGTGATCGGACTAGCGGGAGGTATGAGCAGTTCTTC
TRBJ2-5	TRBD1	TRBV28	few	CASSRHAGGQETQYF	TGTGCCAGCAGTAGACATGCAGGGGGTCAAGAGACCCAGTACTTC
TRBJ1-3	NA	TRBV6-1	NA	CASSESVRGNTIYF	TGTGCCAGCAGTGAATCTGTAAGGGGAAACACCATATATTTT
TRBJ2-1	TRBD2	TRBV20-1	many	CSAPRGGTSGNPLNF	TGCAGTGCTCCCCGGGGGGGGACTAGCGGAAACCCCCTCAATTTC
TRBJ2-7	TRBD1	TRBV20-1	NA	CSASAFGGQPGSEQYF	TGCAGTGCTAGCGCGTTTGGGGGACAGCCCGGAAGCGAGCAGTACTTC
TRBJ2-1	NA	TRBV5-4	NA	CASSSGPLANEQFF	TGTGCCAGCAGTTCAGGACCACTTGCCAATGAGCAGTTCTTC
TRBJ2-1	TRBD2	TRBV20-1	NA	CSVRATSGRSNEQFF	TGCAGTGTTAGAGCGACTAGCGGGAGAAGCAATGAGCAGTTCTTC
TRBJ2-5	TRBD2	TRBV5-4	many	CASSSAGTSYVETQYF	TGTGCCAGCAGCTCTGCCGGGACTAGCTACGTGGAGACCCAGTACTTC
TRBJ2-1	NA	TRBV6-5	many	CASSFTQAGEQFF	TGTGCCAGCAGTTTTACCCAAGCAGGCGAGCAGTTCTTC
TRBJ2-7	TRBD2	TRBV20-1	many	CSARVWTSGNYEQYF	TGCAGTGCTAGAGTTTGGACTAGCGGGAACTACGAGCAGTACTTC
TRBJ1-1	TRBD1	TRBV18	NA	CASSPPGQVGAFF	TGTGCCAGCTCACCACCCGGACAGGTCGGAGCTTTCTTT
TRBJ2-1	NA	TRBV6-6	many	CASSSPGAGSYEQFF	TGTGCCAGCAGTTCCCCGGGGGCGGGATCCTATGAGCAGTTCTTC
TRBJ2-6	NA	TRBV5-1	NA	CASSRGGGANVLTF	TGCGCCAGCAGCCGCGGTGGAGGGGCCAACGTCCTGACTTTC
TRBJ2-3	TRBD2	TRBV7-6	once	CASSLGLAGARLIDMQYF	TGTGCCAGCAGCCTCGGACTAGCGGGAGCTAGACTCATAGATATGCAGTATTTT
TRBJ2-3	TRBD2	TRBV7-9	NA	CASSPHGTSGKKDTQYF	TGTGCCAGCAGCCCACACGGGACTAGCGGGAAAAAAGATACGCAGTATTTT
TRBJ2-2	TRBD2	TRBV6-5	many	CASRLAGSNTGELFF	TGTGCCAGCAGGCTAGCGGGTTCGAACACCGGGGAGCTGTTTTTT
TRBJ2-1	TRBD2	TRBV7-6	many	CASSLGWSLAGGEQFF	TGTGCCAGCAGCTTAGGATGGAGTCTAGCGGGGGGTGAGCAGTTCTTC
TRBJ2-5	TRBD2	TRBV15	NA	CATSREGRAGEAQDF	TGTGCCACCAGCAGAGAGGGCCGGGCGGGGGAGGCCCAGGACTTC
TRBJ1-2	NA	TRBV19	many	CASSPGLLYGYTF	TGTGCCAGTAGCCCGGGCCTTCTCTATGGCTACACCTTC
TRBJ2-5	NA	TRBV30	many	CAQAKGPGETQYF	TGTGCCCAAGCGAAGGGGCCGGGTGAGACCCAGTACTTC
TRBJ2-5	NA	TRBV9	many	CASSQGGGDKETQYF	TGTGCCAGCAGCCAAGGGGGGGGGGACAAAGAGACCCAGTACTTC
TRBJ2-5	NA	TRBV20-1	many	CSASLGGETQYF	TGCAGTGCTAGTCTTGGTGGAGAGACCCAGTACTTC
TRBJ2-1	NA	TRBV27	many	CASSLLGGEQFF	TGTGCCAGCAGTTTATTAGGCGGTGAGCAGTTCTTC
TRBJ2-7	TRBD2	TRBV19	many	CASSRSIAGVYEQYF	TGTGCCAGTAGTAGGAGCATAGCGGGAGTTTACGAGCAGTACTTC
TRBJ2-7	NA	TRBV6-2/TRBV6-3	many	CASSYASYEQYF	TGTGCCAGCAGTTACGCGAGCTACGAGCAGTACTTC